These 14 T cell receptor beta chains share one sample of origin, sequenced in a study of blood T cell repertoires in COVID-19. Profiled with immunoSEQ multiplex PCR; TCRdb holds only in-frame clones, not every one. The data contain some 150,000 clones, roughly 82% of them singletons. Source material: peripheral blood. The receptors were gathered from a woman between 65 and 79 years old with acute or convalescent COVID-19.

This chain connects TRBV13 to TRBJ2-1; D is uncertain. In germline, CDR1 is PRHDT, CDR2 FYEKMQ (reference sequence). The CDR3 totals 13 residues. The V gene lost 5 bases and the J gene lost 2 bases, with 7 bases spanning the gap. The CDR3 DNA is TGTGCCAGCAGCACCGACACCTACAATGAGCAGTTCTTC. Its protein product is CASSTDTYNEQFF.

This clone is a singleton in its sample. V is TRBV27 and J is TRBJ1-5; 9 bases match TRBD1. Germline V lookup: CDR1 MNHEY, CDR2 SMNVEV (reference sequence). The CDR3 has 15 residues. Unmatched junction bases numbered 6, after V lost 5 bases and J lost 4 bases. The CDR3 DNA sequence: TGTGCCAGCAGTAAACTCGGACAGGGGAATCAGCCCCAGCATTTT. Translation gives CASSKLGQGNQPQHF.

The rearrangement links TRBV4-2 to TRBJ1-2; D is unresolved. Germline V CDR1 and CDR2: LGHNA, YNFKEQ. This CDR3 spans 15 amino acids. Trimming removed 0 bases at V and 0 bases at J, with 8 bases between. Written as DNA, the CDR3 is TGTGCCAGCAGCCAAGATGGTGGAGCTAACTATGGCTACACCTTC. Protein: CASSQDGGANYGYTF.

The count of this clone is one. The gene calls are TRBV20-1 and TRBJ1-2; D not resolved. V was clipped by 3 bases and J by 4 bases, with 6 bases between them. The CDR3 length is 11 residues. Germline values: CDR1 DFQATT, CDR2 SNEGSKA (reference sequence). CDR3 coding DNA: TGCAGTGCTAGCAGGTTCTATGGCTACACCTTC. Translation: CSASRFYGYTF.

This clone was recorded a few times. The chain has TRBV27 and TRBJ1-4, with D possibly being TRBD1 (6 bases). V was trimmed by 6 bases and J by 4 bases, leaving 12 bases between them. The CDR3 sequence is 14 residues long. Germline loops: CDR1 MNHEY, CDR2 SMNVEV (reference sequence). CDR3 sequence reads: CASRRTERNEKLFF. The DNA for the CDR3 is TGTGCCAGCAGGCGGACAGAACGTAATGAAAAACTGTTTTTT.

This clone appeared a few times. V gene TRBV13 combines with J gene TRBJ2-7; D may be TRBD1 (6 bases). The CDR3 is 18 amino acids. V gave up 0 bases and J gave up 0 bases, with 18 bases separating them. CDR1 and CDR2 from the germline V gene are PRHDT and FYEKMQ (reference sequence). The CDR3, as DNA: TGTGCCAGCAGCTTAGGTTTTAGATCGGCAGGGGACTCCTACGAGCAGTACTTC. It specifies CASSLGFRSAGDSYEQYF.

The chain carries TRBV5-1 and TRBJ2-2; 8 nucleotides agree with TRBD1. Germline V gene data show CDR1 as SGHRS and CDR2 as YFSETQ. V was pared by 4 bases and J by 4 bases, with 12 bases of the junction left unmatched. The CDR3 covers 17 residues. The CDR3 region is CASSRGSTGAGTGELFF. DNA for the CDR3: TGCGCCAGCAGCCGAGGATCGACAGGGGCGGGCACCGGGGAGCTGTTTTTT.

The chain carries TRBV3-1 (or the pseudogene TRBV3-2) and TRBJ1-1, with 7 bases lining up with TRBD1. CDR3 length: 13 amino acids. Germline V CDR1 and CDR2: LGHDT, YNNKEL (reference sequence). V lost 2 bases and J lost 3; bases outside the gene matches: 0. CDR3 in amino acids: CASSQTGDTEAFF. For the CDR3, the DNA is TGTGCCAGCAGCCAAACAGGGGACACTGAAGCTTTCTTT.

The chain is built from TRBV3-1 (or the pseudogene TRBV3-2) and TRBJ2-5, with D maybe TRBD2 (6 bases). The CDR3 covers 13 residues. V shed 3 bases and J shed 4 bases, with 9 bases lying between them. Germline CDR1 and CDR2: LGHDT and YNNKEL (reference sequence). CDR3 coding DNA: TGTGCCAGCAGCCACGTAGCGGTAGAGACCCAGTACTTC. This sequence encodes CASSHVAVETQYF.

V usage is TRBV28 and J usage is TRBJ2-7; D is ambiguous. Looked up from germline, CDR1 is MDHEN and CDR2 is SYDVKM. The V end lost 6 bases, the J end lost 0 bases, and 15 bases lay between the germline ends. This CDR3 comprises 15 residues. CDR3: CASSSLSRSSYEQYF. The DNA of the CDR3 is TGTGCCAGCAGCTCTCTTTCACGGAGCTCCTACGAGCAGTACTTC.

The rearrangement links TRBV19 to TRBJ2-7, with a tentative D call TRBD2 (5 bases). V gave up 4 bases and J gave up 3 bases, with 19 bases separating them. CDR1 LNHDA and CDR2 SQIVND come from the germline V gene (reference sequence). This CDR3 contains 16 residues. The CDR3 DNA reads TGTGCCAGTAGTAGCCCCAGGACTCGGGTGGGCTACGAGCAGTACTTC. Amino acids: CASSSPRTRVGYEQYF.

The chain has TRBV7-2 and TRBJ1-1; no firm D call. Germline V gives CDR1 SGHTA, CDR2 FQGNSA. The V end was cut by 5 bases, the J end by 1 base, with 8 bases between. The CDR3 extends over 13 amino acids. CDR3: CASSATTNTEAFF. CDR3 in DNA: TGTGCCAGCAGCGCTACTACGAACACTGAAGCTTTCTTT.

The CDR3 region is CASSLRDRGDQPQHF. As DNA, the CDR3 is TGTGCCAGCAGCCTACGGGACAGGGGAGATCAGCCCCAGCATTTT. This chain uses TRBV7-8 with TRBJ1-5; 10 bases are shared with TRBD1. The CDR3 has 15 residues. From germline, CDR1 is SGHVS and CDR2 FQNEAQ. Trimming at V came to 5 bases and at J to 5 bases, leaving 6 bases not matched to a gene.

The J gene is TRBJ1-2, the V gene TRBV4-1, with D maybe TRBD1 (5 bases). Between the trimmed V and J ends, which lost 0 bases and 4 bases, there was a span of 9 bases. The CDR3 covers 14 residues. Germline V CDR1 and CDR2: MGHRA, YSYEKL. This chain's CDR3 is CASSQDRVSYGYTF. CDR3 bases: TGCGCCAGCAGCCAAGACAGGGTCAGCTATGGCTACACCTTC.